This T cell receptor (beta chain) was recorded in a study of T-cell reconstitution after alpha-beta-depleted transplantation in children. Deletions cut 1 base from V and 8 bases from J, with 11 bases between. CDR3 length equals 13 residues. The germline V gene encodes CDR1 SGHDN and CDR2 FVKESK. Preparing the TCRbeta library involved the use of unique molecular identifiers. TCRdb processed the PCR reads anew with MiXCR; each CDR3 protein has one entry. The data show under 400,000 distinct CDR3 sequences, with around 25% seen just once and approximately 11% held by the top ten. This chain connects TRBV14 to TRBJ1-2; unclear D gene. Sequencing was performed on PBMCs, mostly from graft donor cells, taken 180 days after TCRalphabeta/CD19-depleted stem cell transplant. This TCR came from a male patient aged 10-17 years who had a stem cell transplant for acute lymphoblastic leukemia, so the T cells may come from the graft donor. The CDR3 loop reads CASSQVIGHGYTF. The CDR3 coding sequence is TGTGCCAGCAGCCAAGTGATAGGGCACGGCTACACCTTC. The variable domain in full, with the rest retrieved from reference TRBV14 and TRBJ1-2, is EAGVTQFPSHSVIEKGQTVTLRCDPISGHDNLYWYRRVMGKEIKFLLHFVKESKQDESGMPNNRFLAERTGGTYSTLKVQPAELEDSGVYFCASSQVIGHGYTFGSGTRLTVV.